These 19 T cell receptor beta chains came from one sample sequenced in a study of cytomegalovirus exposure and HLA in healthy donors. The PCR used 60 Vbeta and 13 Jbeta primers. This table comes from immunoSEQ multiplex PCR, and its TCRdb copy is limited to in-frame clones, with some not included. The data hold fewer than 90,000 clones, with about 80% observed a single time. The sequenced sample was PBMCs. The receptors stem from a female donor in good health and CMV-seronegative.

The genes are TRBV15 and TRBJ2-5; 7 bases map to TRBD1. Germline CDR1 reads LNHNV; CDR2 reads YYDKDF (reference sequence). The length of the CDR3 is 14 residues. V shed 2 bases and J 3 bases; nucleotides not matched to a gene: 3. CDR3 in DNA: TGTGCCACCAGCAGACCCGGGACAGAAGAGACCCAGTACTTC. As protein: CATSRPGTEETQYF.

The rearrangement uses TRBV28 and TRBJ1-1; D is ambiguous. Deletions cut 4 bases from V and 3 bases from J, with 3 bases between. CDR3 length: 11 amino acids. Germline values: CDR1 MDHEN, CDR2 SYDVKM. In DNA, the CDR3 is TGTGCCAGCAGTTCGGACACTGAAGCTTTCTTT. Encoded protein: CASSSDTEAFF.

The chain uses TRBV30 and TRBJ2-5; TRBD1 matches 8 bases. Per germline, CDR1 GTSNPN and CDR2 SVGIG (reference sequence). The CDR3 is 16 amino acids. The trim removed 4 bases at V and 5 bases at J, leaving 15 bases unmatched. CDR3 protein: CAWNRQGATRTETQYF. In DNA form, the CDR3 reads TGTGCCTGGAACCGCCAGGGGGCAACGCGGACGGAGACCCAGTACTTC.

J is TRBJ2-5 and V is TRBV7-6; unclear D gene. The CDR3 spans 12 residues. Germline V gives CDR1 SGHVS, CDR2 FNYEAQ. The ends were cut back, 5 bases at V and 3 bases at J, with 7 bases in the middle. The CDR3 sequence is CASSLPKETQYF. As DNA, the CDR3 is TGTGCCAGCAGCCTCCCTAAAGAGACCCAGTACTTC.

J is TRBJ1-2 and V is TRBV2; the D is unclear. Germline V gene data show CDR1 as SNHLY and CDR2 as FYNNEI. The V gene lost 6 bases and the J gene lost 8 bases, with 13 bases spanning the gap. The CDR3 is 12 residues long. The CDR3 spells CASRGGVSGYTF. The CDR3 DNA is TGTGCCAGCAGGGGCGGGGTAAGCGGCTACACCTTC. Full variable domain (remainder filled in from reference TRBV2 and TRBJ1-2): EPEVTQTPSHQVTQMGQEVILRCVPISNHLYFYWYRQILGQKVEFLVSFYNNEISEKSEIFDDQFSVERPDGSNFTLKIRSTKLEDSAMYFCASRGGVSGYTFGSGTRLTVV.

The V gene is TRBV30, the J gene TRBJ1-1, with a tentative D call TRBD1 (5 bases). The germline V gene encodes CDR1 GTSNPN and CDR2 SVGIG (reference sequence). The CDR3 is made up of 13 amino acids. V was shortened by 4 bases and J by 0 bases, with 9 bases between the two germline ends. The DNA for the CDR3 is TGTGCCTGGATTCGGGGGGTGAACACTGAAGCTTTCTTT. Protein product: CAWIRGVNTEAFF.

V gene TRBV5-4 combines with J gene TRBJ2-3; 11 bases are shared with TRBD2. The germline CDR1 and CDR2 sequences are SGHNT and YYREEE (reference sequence). The CDR3 has 17 amino acids. After removal of 4 bases from V and 0 bases from J, the junction contained 7 bases not matched to a gene. CDR3 sequence reads: CASSHGTSGLSTDTQYF. The DNA of the CDR3 is TGTGCCAGCAGCCACGGGACTAGCGGCCTTAGCACAGATACGCAGTATTTT.

The V call is TRBV27, the J call TRBJ1-1; D unresolved. The CDR3 sequence is 15 residues long. Germline CDR1 MNHEY, CDR2 SMNVEV (reference sequence). V was pared by 8 bases and J by 2 bases, with 18 bases between. CDR3 loop: CASLLTPGDNTEAFF. For the CDR3, the DNA is TGTGCCAGCCTTTTGACGCCCGGAGACAACACTGAAGCTTTCTTT.

The V call is TRBV5-1, the J call TRBJ2-3, with D uncertain. Germline lookup yields CDR1 SGHRS and CDR2 YFSETQ. The CDR3 sequence is 16 residues long. Trimming shortened V by 1 base and J by 1 base, and 13 bases separated the two germline ends. The CDR3 DNA reads as TGCGCCAGCAGCTTGATAGAATCGGCGGGCACAGATACGCAGTATTTT. Its protein product is CASSLIESAGTDTQYF.

This clone was recorded once. The chain carries TRBV10-3 and TRBJ1-1; D gene ambiguous. V dropped 3 bases and J dropped 1 base, with 9 bases sitting between them. From germline, CDR1 is ENHRY and CDR2 SYGVKD. The CDR3 contains 14 residues. The CDR3 bases are TGTGCCATCAGTGACCGACAAACGAACACTGAAGCTTTCTTT. Translating it yields CAISDRQTNTEAFF.

This clone was seen a handful of times. V gene TRBV7-2 combines with J gene TRBJ2-2, with 7 bases identical to TRBD1. V trimming: 4 bases; J trimming: 10 bases; junction bases outside the gene matches: 6. The CDR3 runs 13 residues. The germline V gene encodes CDR1 SGHTA and CDR2 FQGNSA. For the CDR3, the DNA is TGTGCCAGCAGCTCCACGACAGGGCAGGAGCTGTTTTTT. This translates into CASSSTTGQELFF. Complete variable domain (other parts from reference TRBV7-2 and TRBJ2-2): GAGVSQSPSNKVTEKGKDVELRCDPISGHTALYWYRQSLGQGLEFLIYFQGNSAPDKSGLPSDRFSAERTGGSVSTLTIQRTQQEDSAVYLCASSSTTGQELFFGEGSRLTVL.

This clone has a handful of counts. The V and J genes are TRBV5-1 and TRBJ2-3; the D gene is possibly TRBD1 (6 bases). The germline V gene has CDR1 SGHRS and CDR2 YFSETQ. V shed 0 bases and J shed 2 bases, with 22 bases lying between them. The CDR3 is made up of 19 amino acids. CDR3 residues: CASSLGINRDLMYTDTQYF. Written as DNA, the CDR3 is TGCGCCAGCAGCTTGGGAATTAACAGGGATCTGATGTACACAGATACGCAGTATTTT. The full variable domain, its missing parts supplied by reference TRBV5-1 and TRBJ2-3, is KAGVTQTPRYLIKTRGQQVTLSCSPISGHRSVSWYQQTPGQGLQFLFEYFSETQRNKGNFPGRFSGRQFSNSRSEMNVSTLELGDSALYLCASSLGINRDLMYTDTQYFGPGTRLTVL.

V and J are TRBV2 and TRBJ2-3, with 10 positions matching TRBD2. The CDR3 runs 18 residues. Losses at the gene ends were 6 bases for V and 1 base for J; bases not matched to a gene: 13. Germline values: CDR1 SNHLY, CDR2 FYNNEI. In nucleotides, the CDR3 is TGTGCCAGCAGGGACGGACTAGCGGAGGCTTCTGGCACAGATACGCAGTATTTT. Residues: CASRDGLAEASGTDTQYF.

V is TRBV6-6 and J is TRBJ2-7; TRBD2 matches at 8 bases. From germline, CDR1 is MNHNY and CDR2 SVGAGI (reference sequence). V trimming: 0 bases; J trimming: 5 bases; junction bases outside the gene matches: 9. The CDR3 runs 16 residues. CDR3 bases: TGTGCCAGCAGTTACTCCCGGGGCAGCGGGGGTAACGAGCAGTACTTC. Its protein product is CASSYSRGSGGNEQYF.

The rearrangement links TRBV5-4 to TRBJ2-4; possibly TRBD1 for D (6 bases). V was cut by 2 bases and J by 0 bases, with 12 bases left in between. CDR1 is SGHNT and CDR2 is YYREEE in the germline V gene (reference sequence). The CDR3 length is 16 residues. CDR3 sequence reads: CASSLVTGLAKNIQYF. DNA for the CDR3: TGTGCCAGCAGCTTAGTCACAGGGCTAGCCAAAAACATTCAGTACTTC.

This clone has a single count. The V gene is TRBV5-4, the J gene TRBJ2-1; TRBD2 agrees at 10 bases. Germline CDR1 SGHNT, CDR2 YYREEE (reference sequence). The CDR3 runs to 15 residues. V gave up 1 base and J gave up 5 bases; unmatched junction bases: 3. CDR3 region: CASSLRSGRDNEQFF. The DNA for the CDR3 is TGTGCCAGCAGCTTGCGCAGCGGGAGGGACAATGAGCAGTTCTTC.

In this sample, this clone turned up once. This rearrangement joins TRBV7-2 to TRBJ2-7, with TRBD1 matching 9 bases. The CDR3 has 15 residues. V gave up 5 bases and J gave up 3 bases; unmatched junction bases: 8. CDR1 SGHTA and CDR2 FQGNSA come from the germline V gene. The CDR3 region has the DNA TGTGCCAGCAGCCAGACCGGGACAGGGTTCTACGAGCAGTACTTC. Translating it yields CASSQTGTGFYEQYF.

V and J are TRBV28 and TRBJ1-3; weak D call: TRBD1 (6 bases). V lost 1 base and J 0 bases, leaving 10 bases between the germline ends. Germline values: CDR1 MDHEN, CDR2 SYDVKM. The CDR3 spans 16 residues. The CDR3 protein is CASSLLRGPSGNTIYF. CDR3 in DNA: TGTGCCAGCAGTTTATTGCGGGGGCCCTCTGGAAACACCATATATTTT. Together with reference TRBV28 and TRBJ1-3, the CDR3 gives the full variable domain: DVKVTQSSRYLVKRTGEKVFLECVQDMDHENMFWYRQDPGLGLRLIYFSYDVKMKEKGDIPEGYSVSREKKERFSLILESASTNQTSMYLCASSLLRGPSGNTIYFGEGSWLTVV.

This rearrangement joins TRBV5-1 to TRBJ1-1; a weak D match, TRBD1 (6 bases). This CDR3 has 14 amino acids. Germline CDR1 reads SGHRS; CDR2 reads YFSETQ. The V end was cut by 7 bases, the J end by 3 bases, with 16 bases between. The CDR3 DNA reads TGCGCCAGCTATTCAGGCCCAGGGGACACTGAAGCTTTCTTT. Protein: CASYSGPGDTEAFF.